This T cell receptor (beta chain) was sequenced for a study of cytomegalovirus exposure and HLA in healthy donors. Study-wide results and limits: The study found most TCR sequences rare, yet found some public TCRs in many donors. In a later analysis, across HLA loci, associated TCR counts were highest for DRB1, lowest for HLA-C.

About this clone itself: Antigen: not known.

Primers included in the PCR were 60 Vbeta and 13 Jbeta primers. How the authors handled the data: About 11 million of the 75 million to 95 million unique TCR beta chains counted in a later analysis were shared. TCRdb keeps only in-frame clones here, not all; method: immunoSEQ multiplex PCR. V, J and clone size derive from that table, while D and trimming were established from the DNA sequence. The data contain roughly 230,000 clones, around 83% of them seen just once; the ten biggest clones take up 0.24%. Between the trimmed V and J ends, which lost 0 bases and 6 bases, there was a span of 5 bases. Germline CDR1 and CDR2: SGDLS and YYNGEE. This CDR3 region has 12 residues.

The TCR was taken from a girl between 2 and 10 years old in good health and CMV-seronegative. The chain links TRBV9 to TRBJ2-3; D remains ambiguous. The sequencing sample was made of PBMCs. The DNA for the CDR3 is TGTGCCAGCAGCGTAGACAAGGATACGCAGTATTTT. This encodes CASSVDKDTQYF. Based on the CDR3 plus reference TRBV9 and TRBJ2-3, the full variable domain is DSGVTQTPKHLITATGQRVTLRCSPRSGDLSVYWYQQSLDQGLQFLIQYYNGEERAKGNILERFSAQQFPDLHSELNLSSLELGDSALYFCASSVDKDTQYFGPGTRLTVL.